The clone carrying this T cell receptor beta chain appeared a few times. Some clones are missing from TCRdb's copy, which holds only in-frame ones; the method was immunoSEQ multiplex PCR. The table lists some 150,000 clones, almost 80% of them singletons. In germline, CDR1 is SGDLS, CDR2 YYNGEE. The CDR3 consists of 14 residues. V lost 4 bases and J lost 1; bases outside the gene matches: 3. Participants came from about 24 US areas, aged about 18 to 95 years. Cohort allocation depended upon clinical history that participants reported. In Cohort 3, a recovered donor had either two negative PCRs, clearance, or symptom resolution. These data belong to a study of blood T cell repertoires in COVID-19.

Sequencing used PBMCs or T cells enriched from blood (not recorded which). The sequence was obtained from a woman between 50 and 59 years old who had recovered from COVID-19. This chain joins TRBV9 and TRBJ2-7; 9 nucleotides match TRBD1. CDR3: CASSRTGDSYEQYF. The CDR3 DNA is TGTGCCAGCAGCAGGACAGGGGATTCCTACGAGCAGTACTTC.